These T cell receptor beta chains were read from a single sample in a study of T cells expressing NK-cell markers. Each CDR3 protein gets one entry in TCRdb, which reprocessed the 5' RACE reads and gives no DNA. The listing records about 460,000 distinct CDR3 sequences. The material sequenced was blood T cells: a sorted CD56 or NKG2C T cell subset, CD4+ or CD8+ T cells, or bulk PBMC T cells (not recorded which). The receptors were sampled from a woman aged 50 to 60 in good health. Both conserved end residues are part of each CDR3.

TRBJ2-1,TRBV6-1,CASSNRVGGEQFF
TRBJ1-1,TRBV6-5,CASSRGRRTEAFF
TRBJ1-1,TRBV14,CASSLQENTEAFF
TRBJ1-1,TRBV12-3/TRBV12-4,CASSPQTGLAEAFF
TRBJ1-6,TRBV6-5,CASTRTGGADSPLHF
TRBJ2-7,TRBV29-1,CSVGTPPYEQYF
TRBJ2-2,TRBV21-1,CASSKEGLAGGNTGELFF
TRBJ2-3,TRBV11-2,CASSQIAGGPVGTDTQYF
TRBJ1-4,TRBV5-1,CASSYPGQGKEKLFF
TRBJ2-2,TRBV12-3/TRBV12-4,CASSLARASGTFYAGELFF
TRBJ1-1,TRBV29-1,CSVELGHGAFF
TRBJ2-2,TRBV4-1,CASSHGREGTGELFF
TRBJ2-7,TRBV12-3/TRBV12-4,CASSLYTSRVQYF
TRBJ2-3,TRBV11-2,CASSRIRGRTTDTQYF
TRBJ2-1,TRBV12-3/TRBV12-4,CASSPSGRNEQFF
TRBJ1-1,TRBV18,CASSARITNTEAFF
TRBJ1-1,TRBV3-1,CASSQGRGANTEAFF